These T cell receptor beta chains were read from a single sample in a study of cytomegalovirus exposure and HLA in healthy donors. TCRdb's table, derived via immunoSEQ multiplex PCR, lists solely in-frame clones and lacks some. The data contain about 130,000 clones, 70% to 85% of them singletons. The sample was PBMCs. Every receptor here comes from a boy aged 2 to 10 in good health and CMV-seronegative. Each CDR3 is given with its conserved first and last residue. The D gene is left open where the match is weak. The listing skips clone size in some rows; elsewhere it reads once, few, many or a size class.

abundance,v_gene,j_gene,d_gene,CDR3aa,CDR3nt
-,TRBV9,TRBJ1-1,TRBD1,CASSATDRGSTEAFF,TGTGCCAGCAGCGCTACTGACAGGGGTTCCACTGAAGCTTTCTTT
once,TRBV6-1,TRBJ2-1,-,CASSRDSPWNEQFF,TGTGCCAGCAGTAGAGACAGTCCTTGGAATGAGCAGTTCTTC
-,TRBV10-3,TRBJ1-2,-,CAISESLDSGYGYTF,TGTGCCATCAGTGAGTCCTTAGACAGTGGCTATGGCTACACCTTC
-,TRBV7-2,TRBJ2-7,TRBD1,CASSLFLGGKYEQYF,TGTGCCAGCAGCTTATTTTTAGGGGGCAAGTACGAGCAGTACTTC
-,TRBV2,TRBJ1-4,-,CASSEAAAGLSGKLFF,TGTGCCAGCAGTGAAGCGGCCGCCGGTCTATCAGGAAAACTGTTTTTT
-,TRBV2,TRBJ1-2,TRBD1,CASINRGGYTF,TGTGCCAGCATAAACAGGGGTGGCTACACCTTC
-,TRBV5-6,TRBJ1-6,TRBD1,CASSYGQGNSPLHF,TGTGCCAGCAGCTATGGACAGGGAAATTCACCCCTCCACTTT
-,TRBV18,TRBJ1-5,TRBD1,CASSTDRFHQPQHF,TGTGCCAGCTCCACGGACAGGTTTCATCAGCCCCAGCATTTT
-,TRBV11-1,TRBJ2-3,TRBD1,CASGPGQGDTDTQYF,TGTGCCAGCGGCCCGGGACAGGGGGACACAGATACGCAGTATTTT
few,TRBV4-3,TRBJ1-2,-,CASSQDRTTGSWYGYTF,TGCGCCAGCAGCCAAGATCGAACCACAGGGTCGTGGTATGGCTACACCTTC
-,TRBV14,TRBJ1-5,TRBD1,CASSPKPGQRPLYSNQPQHF,TGTGCCAGCAGCCCGAAGCCGGGACAGAGACCCCTTTATAGCAATCAGCCCCAGCATTTT
-,TRBV7-4,TRBJ1-1,TRBD1,CASSSRDLPDRGQKGAFF,TGTGCCAGCAGCTCCCGCGACTTACCCGACAGGGGGCAAAAAGGAGCTTTCTTT
-,TRBV4-1,TRBJ2-3,TRBD2,CASSHLTSGGVRDTQYF,TGCGCCAGCAGCCATCTGACTAGCGGGGGGGTCAGGGATACGCAGTATTTT
few,TRBV6-1,TRBJ1-2,-,CASSSSDSLYGYTF,TGTGCCAGCAGTTCTAGTGACAGTCTCTATGGCTACACCTTC
-,TRBV2,TRBJ1-1,-,CASTLRGAPTEAFF,TGTGCCAGCACCCTACGGGGGGCGCCCACTGAAGCTTTCTTT
few,TRBV6-4,TRBJ1-6,TRBD1,CASSDSTGGNSPLHF,TGTGCCAGCAGTGACTCGACAGGGGGTAATTCACCCCTCCACTTT